A selection of T cell receptor beta chains follows, all from one sample in a study of T-cell reconstitution after alpha-beta-depleted transplantation in children. TCRdb reprocessed the PCR reads via MiXCR and lists one record per CDR3 protein. The data show around 78,000 distinct CDR3 sequences, with 11% to 15% seen just once and around a quarter held by the top ten. Sequenced here: PBMCs, mostly from graft donor cells, sampled 180 days after TCRalphabeta/CD19-depleted stem cell transplant. The source is a male patient aged 2 to 9 who had a stem cell transplant for acute lymphoblastic leukemia, so the T cells may come from the graft donor. The CDR3 runs from the conserved cysteine through the conserved F or W. The order of the fields is V gene, D gene, J gene, clone size, CDR3 DNA, CDR3 protein. D genes are given only for firm matches. Rows give clone size only sometimes, using once, few, many, or a class for an expanded clone.

TRBV15	.	TRBJ1-2	few	TGTGCCACCAGCAGAGGACGCGGGGACGGCTACACCTTC	CATSRGRGDGYTF
TRBV12-3/TRBV12-4	.	TRBJ2-1	.	TGTGCCAGCAGTTTAATGGTAGATGAGCAGTTCTTC	CASSLMVDEQFF
TRBV6-5	TRBD1	TRBJ2-7	.	TGTGCCAGCAGTTACCCTCGTAAAGACGGACAGGTATACGAGCAGTACTTC	CASSYPRKDGQVYEQYF
TRBV6-4	TRBD2	TRBJ2-2	.	TGTGCCAGCAGTGAAGGACTAGTTGGCACCGGGGAGCTGTTTTTT	CASSEGLVGTGELFF
TRBV7-2	TRBD1	TRBJ2-7	few	TGTGCCAGCAGCTTTACCTCGGGGACAGGGTCCTACGAGCAGTACTTC	CASSFTSGTGSYEQYF
TRBV10-3	TRBD1	TRBJ1-2	many	TGTGCCATCAGGGCCGGGACAGGGGGTAGAACGACCTTC	CAIRAGTGGRTTF
TRBV7-2	.	TRBJ1-1	few	TGTGCCAGCAGCTTAGGCAGGGTCGGAAGAATGAACACTGAAGCTTTCTTT	CASSLGRVGRMNTEAFF
TRBV5-1	TRBD2	TRBJ2-2	.	TGCGCCAGCAGCCCGTTCCTAGCGGGAGTCGGCACCGGGGAGCTGTTTTTT	CASSPFLAGVGTGELFF
TRBV20-1	TRBD2	TRBJ2-3	few	TGCAGTGCTAGGTGGGGGGGGAGCACAGATACGCAGTATTTT	CSARWGGSTDTQYF
TRBV7-9	.	TRBJ1-2	many	TGTGCCAGCAGCGCGGACGTCTATGGCTACACCTTC	CASSADVYGYTF
TRBV10-3	.	TRBJ1-1	many	TGTGCCATCAGTTTGGGACCTAACACTGAAGCTTTCTTT	CAISLGPNTEAFF
TRBV12-3/TRBV12-4	.	TRBJ2-7	many	TGTGCCAGCAGTCTGACGGTTTCCTACGAGCAGTACTTC	CASSLTVSYEQYF
TRBV7-9	.	TRBJ1-1	few	TGTGCCAGCAGGGCGGATTTGAACACTGAAGCTTTCTTT	CASRADLNTEAFF
TRBV7-9	TRBD1	TRBJ2-7	.	TGTGCCAGCAGCTTATTGAGGACAGGGGTCCGGGAGCAGTACTTC	CASSLLRTGVREQYF
TRBV20-1	.	TRBJ1-3	.	TGCAGTGCTAGAGAACCCACGGGGTTTGGAAACACCATATATTTT	CSAREPTGFGNTIYF
TRBV10-3	.	TRBJ2-3	.	TGTGCCATCAGTCCCCGGGACTCCCCACGAGATACGCAGTATTTT	CAISPRDSPRDTQYF
TRBV27	.	TRBJ2-4	many	TGTGCCAGCAGTCCCCGACAGGTCTTGACACTAGCCAAAAACATTCAGTACTTC	CASSPRQVLTLAKNIQYF
TRBV5-1	.	TRBJ2-5	.	TGCGCCAGCAGCTTGGTGCTCAAAGAGACCCAGTACTTC	CASSLVLKETQYF
TRBV5-6	.	TRBJ2-3	many	TGTGCCAGCAGCTTAGGTGCCGATACGCAGTATTTT	CASSLGADTQYF
TRBV20-1	.	TRBJ2-3	few	TGCAGTGCTAGGCTCCCCCTCGGTCACGGTCGCTTCCCAGATACGCAGTATTTT	CSARLPLGHGRFPDTQYF
TRBV12-3/TRBV12-4	TRBD1	TRBJ2-4	.	TGTGCCAGCAACAAGGACAGGGACAAAAACATTCAGTACTTC	CASNKDRDKNIQYF
TRBV12-3/TRBV12-4	.	TRBJ2-2	few	TGTGCCAGCTGGAACACCGGGGAGCTGTTTTTT	CASWNTGELFF
TRBV4-2	TRBD2	TRBJ2-3	many	TGTGCCAGCAGGCGGGGACTAGCGGGAGTATTCGGCGCAGCAGATACGCAGTATTTT	CASRRGLAGVFGAADTQYF
TRBV29-1	.	TRBJ1-3	many	TGCAGCGTTCGCCTTACTGGAAACACCATATATTTT	CSVRLTGNTIYF
TRBV7-2	.	TRBJ2-7	many	TGTGCCAGCAGCTTAGAGCAAGGACTCACTTCCCGCTACGAGCAGTACTTC	CASSLEQGLTSRYEQYF
TRBV7-2	.	TRBJ1-1	many	TGTGCCAGCAGCTTCGGGTACCAAGCTTTCTTT	CASSFGYQAFF
TRBV20-1	.	TRBJ2-7	few	TGCAGTGCTCCGACGGCATCCTACGAGCAGTACTTC	CSAPTASYEQYF
TRBV4-2	TRBD2	TRBJ2-1	.	TGTGCCAGCAGCCAAGGCTTCGGGACTAGATACAATGAGCAGTTCTTC	CASSQGFGTRYNEQFF
TRBV27	.	TRBJ2-1	few	TGTGCCAGCAGTGCGGACAGCTACAATGAGCAGTTCTTC	CASSADSYNEQFF
TRBV7-9	.	TRBJ2-1	.	TGTGCCAGCAGCTTATGGGGAAATAGCAACAATGAGCAGTTCTTC	CASSLWGNSNNEQFF
TRBV10-3	TRBD1	TRBJ2-7	.	TGTGCCATCAATCCGACCGGGACAGGGGGCAACGAGCAGTACTTC	CAINPTGTGGNEQYF
TRBV15	TRBD1	TRBJ2-5	few	TGTGCCACCAGCAGAGGAACAGGGGGTTGGGAGACCCAGTACTTC	CATSRGTGGWETQYF
TRBV5-1	TRBD1	TRBJ2-5	few	TGCGCCAGCAGCTTCGGACAGGGGTGGGGAGAGACCCAGTACTTC	CASSFGQGWGETQYF
TRBV28	.	TRBJ1-5	.	TGTGCCAGCAGTTTTGAGTTGTATAGCAATCAGCCCCAGCATTTT	CASSFELYSNQPQHF